This T cell receptor (beta chain) was documented in a study of beta chain features in type 1 diabetes. Findings and caveats of the study: Moderate but significant shortening of TCRB CDR3s was recorded in all four CD4+ subsets from Type 1 diabetes patients. Shorter templates might be favored by PCR, equally in patients and controls.

Blood was collected once per donor into heparin, averaging roughly 120 mL. All of the sorted populations showed purity greater than 95%. This clone was found a few times. Its cognate antigen is unknown. The CDR3 consists of 15 residues. In germline, CDR1 is SGHTA, CDR2 FQGNSA. Trimming took 0 bases from V and 1 from J, leaving 8 bases between them. TCRB transcripts that were expressed got sequenced, as all of the isolated RNA had been reverse transcribed. Samples of naive, central memory and regulatory T cells yielded a mean of around 3.4 million reads. TCRdb's copy holds only in-frame clones and misses some; the assay was immunoSEQ multiplex PCR. Among 640,000 or so clones listed, over 11% were seen once.

Sequencing was performed on naive CD4+ T cells from blood. The gene calls are TRBV7-2 and TRBJ2-3; D remains ambiguous. The sequence derives from a man aged 18-30 years with type 1 diabetes. CDR3 DNA sequence: TGTGCCAGCAGCTTAGCGTCAGCCCGCACAGATACGCAGTATTTT. Its protein product is CASSLASARTDTQYF.